This TCR beta chain was identified in a study of Ad26.COV2.S vaccination and SARS-CoV-2 variants. Produced via immunoSEQ multiplex PCR; TCRdb's table is partial and in-frame only. The sample has about 39,000 clones; roughly 84% are singletons. The sample in question was peripheral blood, obtained after recovery from COVID-19. This TCR was recovered from a human donor who had recovered from COVID-19.

The CDR3 protein is CASSRHANTEAFF. CDR3 bases: TGTGCCAGCAGTCGTCACGCGAACACTGAAGCTTTCTTT. The chain links TRBV6-5 to TRBJ1-1; D gene uncertain. The germline V gene encodes CDR1 MNHEY and CDR2 SVGAGI. Deletions cut 5 bases from V and 1 base from J, with 8 bases between. The CDR3 has 13 amino acids.